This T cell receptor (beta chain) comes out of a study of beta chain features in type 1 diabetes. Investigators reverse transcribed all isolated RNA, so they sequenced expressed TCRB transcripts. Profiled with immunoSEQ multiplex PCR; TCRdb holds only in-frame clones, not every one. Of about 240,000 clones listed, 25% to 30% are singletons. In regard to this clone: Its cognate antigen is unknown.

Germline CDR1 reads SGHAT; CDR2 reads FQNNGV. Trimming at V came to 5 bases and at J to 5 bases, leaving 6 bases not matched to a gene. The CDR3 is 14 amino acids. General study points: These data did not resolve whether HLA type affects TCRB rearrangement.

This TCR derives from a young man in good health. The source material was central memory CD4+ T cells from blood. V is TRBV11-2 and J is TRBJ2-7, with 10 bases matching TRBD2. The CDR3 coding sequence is TGTGCCAGCAGCCCCTCTAGCGGGAGAAACGAGCAGTACTTC. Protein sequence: CASSPSSGRNEQYF.